This TCR beta chain was captured by sequencing in a study of vaccination and CD4 T cells after COVID-19. Study details: Two of the convalescents were Hispanic, and convalescents were six males and four females. The peptides that stimulated the cells were overlapping spike peptides from SARS-CoV-2, HCoV-NL63, HCoV-OC43 and HCoV-229E. Study conclusions and caveats: Rising from 21 to 38, the median of SARS-CoV-2-reactive clonotypes did not change significantly.

This clonotype was seen more than once but under ten times. Its specificity is not known. An Oncomine TCR Beta short-read assay was used to sequence the DNA from cultured CD4+ T cells. Cultured CD4+ T cells yielded the extracted genomic DNA. TCRdb re-derived calls from the PCR reads in MiXCR, one entry per CDR3 protein. The sample holds several thousand distinct CDR3 sequences; under 30% are singletons and the top ten take roughly 25%. Treatment: roughly 11-day PBMC culture with coronavirus spike peptide pools or control peptides (ViraFEST assay). CD4+ T-cell collection from the unexposed donor predated the COVID-19 pandemic (2011-2018). The germline V gene has CDR1 SQVTM and CDR2 ANQGSEA. V was clipped by 4 bases and J by 1 base; unmatched bases: 15. The length of the CDR3 is 18 residues.

This chain connects TRBV29-1 to TRBJ1-2; 10 positions agree with TRBD1. The sequence was obtained from a human donor in good health. The sequenced material came from CD4+ T cells from blood, cultured in vitro. CDR3 amino acids: CSVGGGRGQGRINYGYTF. Here the CDR3 DNA reads TGCAGCGTTGGAGGTGGGAGGGGACAGGGGAGAATTAACTATGGCTACACCTTC.